The clone carrying this T cell receptor (beta chain) was counted ten times or more. Not enrolled were patients with uncontrolled infection, other autoimmune disease, pregnancy or lactation. Diagnosis relied on clinical symptoms, serum thyroxine and TRAb, thyroid ultrasound and orbital computed tomography. The sample comes from a study of T cells in Graves' hyperthyroidism and ophthalmopathy. Germline-derived CDR1 and CDR2 are DFQATT and SNEGSKA (reference sequence). This CDR3 has 14 amino acids. The V end lost 0 bases, the J end lost 6 bases, and 12 bases lay between the germline ends. RNA transcripts yielded amplified TCR beta CDR3 regions. The HTBI primer set was used in a first-round RT-PCR of the TCR CDR3. MiXCR, applied by TCRdb to the multiplex PCR reads, yields one record per CDR3 protein. The repertoire consists of hundreds of thousands of distinct CDR3 sequences, with about a sixth occurring once and the leading ten covering 3.8%.

Sequenced: blood. The source is a woman between 25 and 40 years old with Graves' hyperthyroidism. This chain joins TRBV20-1 and TRBJ2-1; D gene ambiguous. CDR3 sequence (DNA): TGCAGTGCTAGAGATGCGCAGAAAGGCAATGAGCAGTTCTTC. Its protein is CSARDAQKGNEQFF.